This passage covers 29 T cell receptor beta chains from one sample sequenced in a study of T cells in localized non-small cell lung cancer. Measured with immunoSEQ multiplex PCR; TCRdb has only the in-frame clones, and not every one. The data contain about 92,000 clones, roughly 93% of them singletons. The source material was PBMCs, sampled before any cancer treatment. These receptors all stem from a woman aged 40-69 years with stage II squamous cell lung carcinoma.

CDR3 in amino acids: CASSDNVGDTQYF. CDR3 sequence (DNA): TGTGCCAGCAGCGACAACGTAGGGGATACGCAGTATTTT. The V gene is TRBV7-9, the J gene TRBJ2-3; D gene unclear. V lost 5 bases to trimming and J lost 6 bases, with 12 bases between them. The germline V gene encodes CDR1 SEHNR and CDR2 FQNEAQ (reference sequence). The CDR3 runs to 13 residues. Full variable domain (remainder filled in from reference TRBV7-9 and TRBJ2-3): DTGVSQNPRHKITKRGQNVTFRCDPISEHNRLYWYRQTLGQGPEFLTYFQNEAQLEKSRLLSDRFSAERPKGSFSTLEIQRTEQGDSAMYLCASSDNVGDTQYFGPGTRLTVL.

J is TRBJ2-7 and V is TRBV14; D gene ambiguous. The CDR3 spans 16 residues. Germline-derived CDR1 and CDR2 are SGHDN and FVKESK. V lost 1 base and J lost 2, with 15 bases in between. The CDR3 DNA reads as TGTGCCAGCAGCCAAGGGTCGGTAGGGTTTACCTACGAGCAGTACTTC. It translates to CASSQGSVGFTYEQYF.

This clone was counted a single time. The gene calls are TRBV19 and TRBJ1-5, with 9 bases matching TRBD1. Losses at the gene ends were 9 bases for V and 4 bases for J; bases not matched to a gene: 7. The V gene's germline CDR1 is LNHDA and CDR2 SQIVND (reference sequence). The CDR3 contains 14 residues. In nucleotides, the CDR3 is TGTGCCAGCAGACAGGGGGGCGGAAATCAGCCCCAGCATTTT. Translation gives CASRQGGGNQPQHF. The full variable domain, its missing parts supplied by reference TRBV19 and TRBJ1-5, is DGGITQSPKYLFRKEGQNVTLSCEQNLNHDAMYWYRQDPGQGLRLIYYSQIVNDFQKGDIAEGYSVSREKKESFPLTVTSAQKNPTAFYLCASRQGGGNQPQHFGDGTRLSIL.

The chain has TRBV5-1 and TRBJ1-4, with TRBD1 matching over 8 bases. The CDR3 contains 13 residues. After removal of 7 bases from V and 8 bases from J, the junction contained 7 bases not matched to a gene. CDR1 SGHRS and CDR2 YFSETQ come from the germline V gene. CDR3 nucleotides: TGCGCCAGCTCGACAGGGGCCCAGGAAAAACTGTTTTTT. The encoded protein is CASSTGAQEKLFF.

About this clone: The identical CDR3 is also encoded by other nucleotide sequences in the sample. The chain carries TRBV5-1 and TRBJ1-2; D not resolved. CDR3 length: 15 amino acids. V was cut by 4 bases and J by 2 bases, with 15 bases left in between. Germline V gene lookup returns CDR1 SGHRS and CDR2 YFSETQ. The CDR3 here is CASSPPALGNYGYTF. DNA for the CDR3: TGCGCCAGCAGCCCCCCGGCCCTCGGAAACTATGGCTACACCTTC.

The sample holds one count of this clone. The chain links TRBV6-6 to TRBJ1-2, with a weak D call TRBD1 (6 bases). Per the germline V gene, CDR1 is MNHNY and CDR2 is SVGAGI (reference sequence). V was pared by 2 bases and J by 4 bases, with 8 bases between. The CDR3 consists of 13 residues. CDR3 DNA sequence: TGTGCCAGCAGTTACGGGGGCGCCTATGGCTACACCTTC. Its protein product is CASSYGGAYGYTF.

The J gene is TRBJ2-7, the V gene TRBV6-5; 8 nucleotides agree with TRBD1. V shed 4 bases and J 0 bases; nucleotides not matched to a gene: 5. The V gene's germline CDR1 is MNHEY and CDR2 SVGAGI. The CDR3 sequence is 15 residues long. The chain's CDR3 is CASSSRTGPSYEQYF. In DNA form, the CDR3 reads TGTGCCAGCAGTTCTAGGACAGGGCCCTCCTACGAGCAGTACTTC.

This clone appeared a single time. The J gene is TRBJ1-4, the V gene TRBV10-3, with D perhaps TRBD1 (6 bases). CDR3 size: 13 residues. CDR1 is ENHRY and CDR2 is SYGVKD in the germline V gene. The germline V and J ends were trimmed by 2 bases and 5 bases, with 6 bases remaining between them. The DNA for the CDR3 is TGTGCCATCAGTGAGGGACAGAATGAAAAACTGTTTTTT. Amino acids: CAISEGQNEKLFF.

CDR3 bases: TGTGCCAGTAGAACAGGGGGAGGCTCTGGGGCCAACGTCCTGACTTTC. As protein: CASRTGGGSGANVLTF. The genes are TRBV19 and TRBJ2-6; 8 bases are shared with TRBD1. The CDR3 loop spans 16 amino acids. Germline trimming cut 6 bases from V and 0 bases from J; bases unmatched to any gene: 4. From germline, CDR1 is LNHDA and CDR2 SQIVND (reference sequence). The whole variable domain, filled in from reference TRBV19 and TRBJ2-6, reads DGGITQSPKYLFRKEGQNVTLSCEQNLNHDAMYWYRQDPGQGLRLIYYSQIVNDFQKGDIAEGYSVSREKKESFPLTVTSAQKNPTAFYLCASRTGGGSGANVLTFGAGSRLTVL.

V and J are TRBV5-6 and TRBJ2-5, with TRBD1 identical over 8 bases. The CDR3 is 15 residues long. CDR1 and CDR2 (germline): SGHDT, YYEEEE. With V trimmed by 5 bases and J by 2 bases, 8 bases remained unmatched. This CDR3 reads CASSGRQGRQETQYF. The CDR3 nucleotides read TGTGCCAGCAGTGGACGACAGGGGCGGCAAGAGACCCAGTACTTC.

The chain is built from TRBV5-6 and TRBJ1-2; D gene unclear. This CDR3 has 14 amino acids. Germline lookup yields CDR1 SGHDT and CDR2 YYEEEE. Trimming took 4 bases from V and 4 from J, leaving 14 bases between them. In nucleotides, the CDR3 is TGTGCCAGCAGCGTTAATTTCGTCCTCTATGGCTACACCTTC. Residues: CASSVNFVLYGYTF.

V usage is TRBV18 and J usage is TRBJ1-1, with D hard to call. CDR3 length: 16 residues. With 2 bases removed from V and 1 base from J, the gap between germline ends came to 14 bases. Germline V CDR1 and CDR2: KGHSH, LQKENI. The CDR3, as DNA: TGTGCCAGCTCACCAACTAGTGTACAGACGAACACTGAAGCTTTCTTT. Translation: CASSPTSVQTNTEAFF.

The gene calls are TRBV4-1 and TRBJ1-2, with D unresolved. V was cut by 0 bases and J by 3 bases, with 5 bases left in between. The CDR3 length is 13 residues. Germline V gene data show CDR1 as MGHRA and CDR2 as YSYEKL. The CDR3 DNA sequence: TGCGCCAGCAGCCAAGATAGACACTATGGCTACACCTTC. Translated: CASSQDRHYGYTF.

The chain joins TRBV6-1 to TRBJ1-1; no clear D gene. The CDR3 is 11 residues long. Trimming took 8 bases from V and 4 from J, leaving 8 bases between them. Per the germline V gene, CDR1 is MNHNS and CDR2 is SASEGT. The CDR3 DNA follows: TGTGCCAGCCCGCGGGGCACTGAAGCTTTCTTT. This sequence encodes CASPRGTEAFF.

On this clone itself: The junction and the germline gene differ at one end; a read error may be behind it. The chain has TRBV7-9 and TRBJ2-7; D gene unclear. Per the germline V gene, CDR1 is SEHNR and CDR2 is FQNEAQ (reference sequence). The CDR3 covers 11 residues. The CDR3 region has the DNA TGTGCCAGCAGCTACTCCCACGAGCAGTACTTC. Encoded protein: CASSYSHEQYF.

This rearrangement joins TRBV18 to TRBJ2-1; TRBD2 is a possible D gene (5 bases). This CDR3 spans 15 amino acids. Germline lookup yields CDR1 KGHSH and CDR2 LQKENI. Trimming removed 5 bases at V and 0 bases at J, with 11 bases between. The CDR3 loop is CASSADSSSYNEQFF. The CDR3, as DNA: TGTGCCAGCTCAGCGGACTCAAGCTCCTACAATGAGCAGTTCTTC.

The chain joins TRBV28 to TRBJ1-4; D is unresolved. Germline CDR1 is MDHEN and CDR2 is SYDVKM. Trimming took off 8 bases at V and 7 bases at J, with 5 bases between the two ends. CDR3 length: 10 residues. The CDR3 DNA sequence: TGTGCCAGCGGAGGTGAAAAACTGTTTTTT. Translating gives CASGGEKLFF.

The rearrangement links TRBV5-4 to TRBJ2-6; 14 bases are shared with TRBD2. The ends lost 4 bases at V and 0 bases at J; junction bases unmatched: 6. This CDR3 comprises 19 residues. Germline loops: CDR1 SGHNT, CDR2 YYREEE (reference sequence). In DNA, the CDR3 is TGTGCCAGCAGCCCGGGACTAGCGGGGGTCGGCTCTGGGGCCAACGTCCTGACTTTC. Translated: CASSPGLAGVGSGANVLTF.

The table lists this clone with a count of one. The V gene is TRBV9, the J gene TRBJ1-2; perhaps TRBD1 as D (5 bases). The CDR3 runs 14 residues. Germline CDR1 SGDLS, CDR2 YYNGEE. V lost 6 bases and J 4 bases, leaving 16 bases between the germline ends. CDR3 protein: CASTPGQGPYGYTF. Here the CDR3 DNA reads TGTGCCAGCACCCCAGGGCAGGGACCCTATGGCTACACCTTC.

The chain joins TRBV19 to TRBJ2-6; possible D gene TRBD1, 5 bases. The CDR3 has 15 amino acids. Germline V lookup: CDR1 LNHDA, CDR2 SQIVND (reference sequence). V lost 5 bases to trimming and J lost 3 bases, with 11 bases between them. CDR3 residues: CASSAGFGGANVLTF. CDR3 nucleotide sequence: TGTGCCAGTAGTGCAGGGTTTGGTGGGGCCAACGTCCTGACTTTC.

The chain joins TRBV11-3 to TRBJ2-7; possibly TRBD1 or TRBD2 for D (5 bases each). The germline V gene has CDR1 SGHNT and CDR2 YENEEA. This CDR3 region has 13 residues. Trimming took off 5 bases at V and 6 bases at J, with 14 bases between the two ends. CDR3 loop: CASSPEGRAEQYF. As DNA, the CDR3 is TGTGCCAGCAGCCCAGAGGGCAGGGCCGAGCAGTACTTC.

The chain links TRBV6-1 to TRBJ1-2; 8 nucleotides agree with TRBD1. This CDR3 contains 14 residues. J lost 4 bases, V lost 9 bases, and 10 bases had no gene match. Germline V gene data show CDR1 as MNHNS and CDR2 as SASEGT. The CDR3 loop reads CASIQQGGSYGYTF. The DNA for the CDR3 is TGTGCCAGTATCCAACAGGGGGGCAGCTATGGCTACACCTTC.

The chain links TRBV7-9 to TRBJ1-1; D is possibly TRBD1 (6 bases). CDR1 is SEHNR and CDR2 is FQNEAQ in the germline V gene (reference sequence). This CDR3 comprises 14 residues. Trimming pared 4 bases from V and 2 bases from J, leaving 11 bases between. CDR3 residues: CASSSTGGNTEAFF. Here the CDR3 DNA reads TGTGCCAGCAGCTCGACAGGTGGTAACACTGAAGCTTTCTTT.

J is TRBJ1-1 and V is TRBV7-9; no reliable D call. Germline V gene sequence: CDR1 SEHNR, CDR2 FQNEAQ (reference sequence). The V end lost 1 base, the J end lost 5 bases, and 5 bases lay between the germline ends. The CDR3 is made up of 12 amino acids. CDR3 sequence: CASSLVPTEAFF. CDR3 coding DNA: TGTGCCAGCAGCTTAGTCCCTACTGAAGCTTTCTTT.

The V gene is TRBV13, the J gene TRBJ2-2, with D possibly called TRBD1 or TRBD2 (5 bases each). Germline values: CDR1 PRHDT, CDR2 FYEKMQ (reference sequence). CDR3 length: 15 residues. The V end lost 5 bases, the J end lost 0 bases, and 10 bases lay between the germline ends. DNA of the CDR3: TGTGCCAGCAGCCCTGGGGGTGCGAACACCGGGGAGCTGTTTTTT. Its translation: CASSPGGANTGELFF.

The rearrangement joins TRBV29-1 to TRBJ2-7; TRBD1 aligns across 8 bases. Unmatched junction bases numbered 13, after V lost 6 bases and J lost 6 bases. Looked up from germline, CDR1 is SQVTM and CDR2 is ANQGSEA. This CDR3 contains 14 residues. The CDR3 bases are TGCAGCGTGGACTCTCGGACAGGGAAAGGCGAGCAGTACTTC. Its translation: CSVDSRTGKGEQYF.

This chain connects TRBV5-1 to TRBJ1-2; unclear D gene. The V end was cut by 0 bases, the J end by 4 bases, with 4 bases between. The CDR3 has 12 residues. CDR1 is SGHRS and CDR2 is YFSETQ in the germline V gene. The chain's CDR3 is CASSLGPYGYTF. CDR3 in DNA: TGCGCCAGCAGCTTGGGACCCTATGGCTACACCTTC. The complete variable domain, with remaining parts taken from reference TRBV5-1 and TRBJ1-2, reads KAGVTQTPRYLIKTRGQQVTLSCSPISGHRSVSWYQQTPGQGLQFLFEYFSETQRNKGNFPGRFSGRQFSNSRSEMNVSTLELGDSALYLCASSLGPYGYTFGSGTRLTVV.

The V gene is TRBV7-8, the J gene TRBJ2-7; the match to TRBD2 covers 11 bases. CDR1 SGHVS and CDR2 FQNEAQ come from the germline V gene. This CDR3 is 15 amino acids long. Trimming at V came to 6 bases and at J to 6 bases, leaving 10 bases not matched to a gene. The CDR3 sequence is CASREGTSGMREQYF. The CDR3 DNA reads as TGTGCCAGCAGGGAAGGGACTAGCGGTATGCGCGAGCAGTACTTC.

The gene calls are TRBV7-9 and TRBJ1-2, with 8 bases lining up with TRBD1. The V gene's germline CDR1 is SEHNR and CDR2 FQNEAQ (reference sequence). The CDR3 totals 13 residues. With 8 bases clipped from V and 7 bases from J, the junction kept 9 bases outside the gene matches. The chain's CDR3 is CASSPDRETGYTF. The CDR3 coding sequence is TGTGCCAGCTCCCCGGACAGGGAAACTGGCTACACCTTC.